The next 21 T cell receptor beta chains were all read from a single sample in a study of blood T cell repertoires in COVID-19. Assay: immunoSEQ multiplex PCR; the TCRdb copy retains only in-frame clones and omits some. The sample comprises about 220,000 clones, 85% of which are singletons, and 2% to 3% rests with the top ten. Sequencing was done on a sample of peripheral blood. The receptor set was obtained from a woman in her 70s with COVID-19, enrolled during active disease.

CDR3 nucleotide sequence: TGTGCCAGCAGCTTAGTCAGTACCTACGAGCAGTACTTC. Its translation: CASSLVSTYEQYF. The chain links TRBV11-2 to TRBJ2-7; unclear D gene. The ends were cut back, 1 base at V and 2 bases at J, with 6 bases in the middle. The CDR3 length is 13 residues. In germline, CDR1 is SGHAT, CDR2 FQNNGV.

The rearrangement uses TRBV6-2 or TRBV6-3 and TRBJ2-1; 11 bases fit TRBD2. The CDR3 length is 15 residues. From germline, CDR1 is MNHEY and CDR2 SVGEGT. After removal of 4 bases from V and 8 bases from J, the junction contained 7 bases not matched to a gene. CDR3 loop: CASSLAGGPFHEQFF. The CDR3, as DNA: TGTGCCAGCAGTTTAGCGGGAGGGCCATTCCATGAGCAGTTCTTC.

This rearrangement joins TRBV19 to TRBJ1-6, with TRBD1 as a possible D gene (5 bases). Germline V lookup: CDR1 LNHDA, CDR2 SQIVND (reference sequence). The CDR3 has 14 amino acids. V was trimmed by 6 bases and J by 9 bases, leaving 15 bases between them. For the CDR3, the DNA is TGTGCCAGTAGAGGATACGGGAGGGGTTCACCCCTCCACTTT. This sequence encodes CASRGYGRGSPLHF.

The gene calls are TRBV30 and TRBJ1-5; D is ambiguous. This CDR3 has 13 residues. Germline CDR1 and CDR2: GTSNPN and SVGIG (reference sequence). The V gene lost 5 bases and the J gene lost 6 bases, with 14 bases spanning the gap. The CDR3 region has the DNA TGTGCCTGGGGCCTCGGGGTCTCTCAGCCCCAGCATTTT. Amino acid sequence: CAWGLGVSQPQHF.

The V gene is TRBV11-3, the J gene TRBJ1-1; D not certain. V lost 3 bases, J lost 1 base, and 9 bases lay in between. Germline V CDR1 and CDR2: SGHNT, YENEEA. The CDR3 loop spans 14 amino acids. The CDR3 DNA reads as TGTGCCAGCAGCTTGGGCAGGTCGAACACTGAAGCTTTCTTT. Its protein product is CASSLGRSNTEAFF.

The genes are TRBV19 and TRBJ1-1; tentative D call: TRBD1 (6 bases). Trimming removed 7 bases from V and 2 bases from J, with 11 bases in between. Germline V CDR1 and CDR2: LNHDA, SQIVND (reference sequence). This CDR3 has 13 residues. The CDR3 DNA sequence: TGTGCCAGTACCCCGGACAGTAACACTGAAGCTTTCTTT. Translation: CASTPDSNTEAFF.

This chain links TRBV6-2 or TRBV6-3 with TRBJ1-4; TRBD1 aligns across 7 bases. The trim removed 6 bases at V and 2 bases at J, leaving 9 bases unmatched. The CDR3 is made up of 16 amino acids. Germline V gene sequence: CDR1 MNHEY, CDR2 SVGEGT. The CDR3 sequence: CASSSDRVATNEKLFF. The CDR3 DNA reads TGTGCCAGCAGCTCCGACAGGGTTGCCACTAATGAAAAACTGTTTTTT.

CDR3 in DNA: TGTGCCAGCAGCTTTAGCGGGAGTGTGGAGACCCAGTACTTC. This gives the protein CASSFSGSVETQYF. The chain couples TRBV5-4 to TRBJ2-5, with 9 bases identical to TRBD2. Germline CDR1 and CDR2: SGHNT and YYREEE (reference sequence). The CDR3 is 14 residues long. The junction had 4 bases not matched to a gene; V was cut back by 2 bases and J by 5 bases.

This chain connects TRBV11-3 to TRBJ2-2; D uncertain. V dropped 4 bases and J dropped 4 bases, with 13 bases sitting between them. This CDR3 is 15 amino acids long. CDR1 is SGHNT, CDR2 YENEEA, per germline. CDR3 region: CASSSQWQATGELFF. CDR3 DNA sequence: TGTGCCAGCAGCTCCCAATGGCAGGCCACCGGGGAGCTGTTTTTT.

The chain employs TRBV4-3 and TRBJ2-2, with D perhaps TRBD1 (6 bases). Germline CDR1 reads LGHNA; CDR2 reads YSLEER. V was cut by 0 bases and J by 6 bases, with 8 bases left in between. The CDR3 is made up of 14 amino acids. The chain's CDR3 is CASSQENRAGELFF. The CDR3 coding sequence is TGCGCCAGCAGCCAAGAAAACAGGGCCGGGGAGCTGTTTTTT.

This sequence joins TRBV9 and TRBJ1-5; the match to TRBD1 covers 8 bases. The germline gives CDR1 SGDLS, CDR2 YYNGEE. V was pared by 3 bases and J by 5 bases, with 4 bases of the junction left unmatched. CDR3 size: 14 residues. CDR3 residues: CASSASGGDQPQHF. As DNA, the CDR3 is TGTGCCAGCAGCGCGTCAGGGGGCGATCAGCCCCAGCATTTT. The full variable domain, rest sourced from reference TRBV9 and TRBJ1-5, is DSGVTQTPKHLITATGQRVTLRCSPRSGDLSVYWYQQSLDQGLQFLIQYYNGEERAKGNILERFSAQQFPDLHSELNLSSLELGDSALYFCASSASGGDQPQHFGDGTRLSIL.

The chain carries TRBV2 and TRBJ1-2; 8 nucleotides align to TRBD1. The CDR3 loop spans 15 amino acids. Trimming took 1 base from V and 4 from J; bases not matched to a gene: 5. CDR1 and CDR2 from the germline V gene are SNHLY and FYNNEI. CDR3 sequence: CASSEGRGQVYGYTF. As DNA, the CDR3 is TGTGCCAGCAGTGAAGGCAGGGGGCAAGTCTATGGCTACACCTTC.

The chain recombines TRBV2 with TRBJ1-5; no clear D gene. The CDR3 totals 13 residues. V was cut by 5 bases and J by 4 bases, with 9 bases left in between. Germline lookup yields CDR1 SNHLY and CDR2 FYNNEI. The CDR3 region has the DNA TGTGCCAGCAGTTATATCAGTAATCAGCCCCAGCATTTT. Residues: CASSYISNQPQHF.

V is TRBV19 and J is TRBJ1-1, with D unclear. The germline V gene has CDR1 LNHDA and CDR2 SQIVND (reference sequence). V shed 3 bases and J shed 5 bases, with 13 bases lying between them. The CDR3 length is 14 residues. The CDR3 coding sequence is TGTGCCAGTAGTATCAAGACGGGTCGGACTGAAGCTTTCTTT. Translated: CASSIKTGRTEAFF.

The chain links TRBV6-2 or TRBV6-3 to TRBJ1-2; 7 bases are shared with TRBD1. Germline CDR1 MNHEY, CDR2 SVGEGT. The CDR3 loop spans 14 amino acids. The J segment lost 4 bases and the V segment lost 6 bases, leaving 8 bases of the junction unmatched. DNA of the CDR3: TGTGCCAGCAGCCAACGGGACAGAGTCTATGGCTACACCTTC. Encoded protein: CASSQRDRVYGYTF.

This chain connects TRBV28 to TRBJ1-2; a possible D gene is TRBD1 (5 bases). The CDR3 has 14 amino acids. Trimming cost V 6 bases and J 3 bases, with 14 bases left between them. From germline, CDR1 is MDHEN and CDR2 SYDVKM. CDR3 bases: TGTGCCAGCAGGCCCGGTCGGACACACTATGGCTACACCTTC. It encodes CASRPGRTHYGYTF.

The chain combines TRBV25-1 with TRBJ1-2; D is undetermined. Trimming cost V 3 bases and J 3 bases, with 17 bases left between them. CDR1 is MGHDK and CDR2 is SYGVNS in the germline V gene. The CDR3 is made up of 16 amino acids. The CDR3 spells CASSDLRQTMYYGYTF. CDR3 sequence (DNA): TGTGCCAGCAGTGATCTCCGGCAGACTATGTACTATGGCTACACCTTC.

In its sample, this clone was seen a few times. The gene calls are TRBV7-6 and TRBJ2-2; TRBD2 agrees at 10 bases. Germline assignment: CDR1 SGHVS and CDR2 FNYEAQ. V lost 4 bases and J lost 5; bases outside the gene matches: 7. The length of the CDR3 is 16 residues. The CDR3 is CASSSTSGAGTGELFF. The CDR3 bases are TGTGCCAGCAGCTCAACTAGCGGGGCGGGAACCGGGGAGCTGTTTTTT.

This chain links TRBV7-9 with TRBJ1-1; TRBD1 matches 9 bases. V lost 5 bases, J lost 6 bases, and 13 bases stayed unmatched. This CDR3 spans 16 amino acids. Germline V CDR1 and CDR2: SEHNR, FQNEAQ (reference sequence). This CDR3 is CASSGATGTGSAEAFF. CDR3 in DNA: TGTGCCAGCAGCGGGGCCACCGGGACAGGGAGCGCTGAAGCTTTCTTT.

The chain links TRBV19 to TRBJ2-1, with D possibly being TRBD1 (6 bases). The CDR3 sequence is 16 residues long. Germline V gene data show CDR1 as LNHDA and CDR2 as SQIVND (reference sequence). V lost 2 bases and J 4 bases, leaving 15 bases between the germline ends. The CDR3 DNA reads as TGTGCCAGTAGTATAATGTTGGGGGCTATGTACAATGAGCAGTTCTTC. This gives the protein CASSIMLGAMYNEQFF.

The chain uses TRBV27 and TRBJ1-6, with TRBD1 matching 8 bases. J gave up 6 bases and V 2 bases, and 0 bases lay outside the gene matches. The CDR3 covers 14 residues. Germline V gives CDR1 MNHEY, CDR2 SMNVEV (reference sequence). CDR3 nucleotides: TGTGCCAGCAGTTTAGACAGGGGTAATTCACCCCTCCACTTT. Encoded protein: CASSLDRGNSPLHF.